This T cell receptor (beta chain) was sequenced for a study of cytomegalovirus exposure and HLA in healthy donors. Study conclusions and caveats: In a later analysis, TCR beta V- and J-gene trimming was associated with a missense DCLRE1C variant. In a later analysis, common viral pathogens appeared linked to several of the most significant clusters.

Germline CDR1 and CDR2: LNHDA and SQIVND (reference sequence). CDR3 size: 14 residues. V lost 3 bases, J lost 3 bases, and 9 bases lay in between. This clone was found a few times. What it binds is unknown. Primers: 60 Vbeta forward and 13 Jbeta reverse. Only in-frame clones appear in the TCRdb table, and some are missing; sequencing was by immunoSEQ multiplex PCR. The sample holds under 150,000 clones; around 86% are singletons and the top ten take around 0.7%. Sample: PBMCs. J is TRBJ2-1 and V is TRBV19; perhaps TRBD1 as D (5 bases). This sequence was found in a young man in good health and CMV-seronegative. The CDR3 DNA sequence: TGTGCCAGTAGTATGGGGCAGATCTACAATGAGCAGTTCTTC. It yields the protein CASSMGQIYNEQFF.